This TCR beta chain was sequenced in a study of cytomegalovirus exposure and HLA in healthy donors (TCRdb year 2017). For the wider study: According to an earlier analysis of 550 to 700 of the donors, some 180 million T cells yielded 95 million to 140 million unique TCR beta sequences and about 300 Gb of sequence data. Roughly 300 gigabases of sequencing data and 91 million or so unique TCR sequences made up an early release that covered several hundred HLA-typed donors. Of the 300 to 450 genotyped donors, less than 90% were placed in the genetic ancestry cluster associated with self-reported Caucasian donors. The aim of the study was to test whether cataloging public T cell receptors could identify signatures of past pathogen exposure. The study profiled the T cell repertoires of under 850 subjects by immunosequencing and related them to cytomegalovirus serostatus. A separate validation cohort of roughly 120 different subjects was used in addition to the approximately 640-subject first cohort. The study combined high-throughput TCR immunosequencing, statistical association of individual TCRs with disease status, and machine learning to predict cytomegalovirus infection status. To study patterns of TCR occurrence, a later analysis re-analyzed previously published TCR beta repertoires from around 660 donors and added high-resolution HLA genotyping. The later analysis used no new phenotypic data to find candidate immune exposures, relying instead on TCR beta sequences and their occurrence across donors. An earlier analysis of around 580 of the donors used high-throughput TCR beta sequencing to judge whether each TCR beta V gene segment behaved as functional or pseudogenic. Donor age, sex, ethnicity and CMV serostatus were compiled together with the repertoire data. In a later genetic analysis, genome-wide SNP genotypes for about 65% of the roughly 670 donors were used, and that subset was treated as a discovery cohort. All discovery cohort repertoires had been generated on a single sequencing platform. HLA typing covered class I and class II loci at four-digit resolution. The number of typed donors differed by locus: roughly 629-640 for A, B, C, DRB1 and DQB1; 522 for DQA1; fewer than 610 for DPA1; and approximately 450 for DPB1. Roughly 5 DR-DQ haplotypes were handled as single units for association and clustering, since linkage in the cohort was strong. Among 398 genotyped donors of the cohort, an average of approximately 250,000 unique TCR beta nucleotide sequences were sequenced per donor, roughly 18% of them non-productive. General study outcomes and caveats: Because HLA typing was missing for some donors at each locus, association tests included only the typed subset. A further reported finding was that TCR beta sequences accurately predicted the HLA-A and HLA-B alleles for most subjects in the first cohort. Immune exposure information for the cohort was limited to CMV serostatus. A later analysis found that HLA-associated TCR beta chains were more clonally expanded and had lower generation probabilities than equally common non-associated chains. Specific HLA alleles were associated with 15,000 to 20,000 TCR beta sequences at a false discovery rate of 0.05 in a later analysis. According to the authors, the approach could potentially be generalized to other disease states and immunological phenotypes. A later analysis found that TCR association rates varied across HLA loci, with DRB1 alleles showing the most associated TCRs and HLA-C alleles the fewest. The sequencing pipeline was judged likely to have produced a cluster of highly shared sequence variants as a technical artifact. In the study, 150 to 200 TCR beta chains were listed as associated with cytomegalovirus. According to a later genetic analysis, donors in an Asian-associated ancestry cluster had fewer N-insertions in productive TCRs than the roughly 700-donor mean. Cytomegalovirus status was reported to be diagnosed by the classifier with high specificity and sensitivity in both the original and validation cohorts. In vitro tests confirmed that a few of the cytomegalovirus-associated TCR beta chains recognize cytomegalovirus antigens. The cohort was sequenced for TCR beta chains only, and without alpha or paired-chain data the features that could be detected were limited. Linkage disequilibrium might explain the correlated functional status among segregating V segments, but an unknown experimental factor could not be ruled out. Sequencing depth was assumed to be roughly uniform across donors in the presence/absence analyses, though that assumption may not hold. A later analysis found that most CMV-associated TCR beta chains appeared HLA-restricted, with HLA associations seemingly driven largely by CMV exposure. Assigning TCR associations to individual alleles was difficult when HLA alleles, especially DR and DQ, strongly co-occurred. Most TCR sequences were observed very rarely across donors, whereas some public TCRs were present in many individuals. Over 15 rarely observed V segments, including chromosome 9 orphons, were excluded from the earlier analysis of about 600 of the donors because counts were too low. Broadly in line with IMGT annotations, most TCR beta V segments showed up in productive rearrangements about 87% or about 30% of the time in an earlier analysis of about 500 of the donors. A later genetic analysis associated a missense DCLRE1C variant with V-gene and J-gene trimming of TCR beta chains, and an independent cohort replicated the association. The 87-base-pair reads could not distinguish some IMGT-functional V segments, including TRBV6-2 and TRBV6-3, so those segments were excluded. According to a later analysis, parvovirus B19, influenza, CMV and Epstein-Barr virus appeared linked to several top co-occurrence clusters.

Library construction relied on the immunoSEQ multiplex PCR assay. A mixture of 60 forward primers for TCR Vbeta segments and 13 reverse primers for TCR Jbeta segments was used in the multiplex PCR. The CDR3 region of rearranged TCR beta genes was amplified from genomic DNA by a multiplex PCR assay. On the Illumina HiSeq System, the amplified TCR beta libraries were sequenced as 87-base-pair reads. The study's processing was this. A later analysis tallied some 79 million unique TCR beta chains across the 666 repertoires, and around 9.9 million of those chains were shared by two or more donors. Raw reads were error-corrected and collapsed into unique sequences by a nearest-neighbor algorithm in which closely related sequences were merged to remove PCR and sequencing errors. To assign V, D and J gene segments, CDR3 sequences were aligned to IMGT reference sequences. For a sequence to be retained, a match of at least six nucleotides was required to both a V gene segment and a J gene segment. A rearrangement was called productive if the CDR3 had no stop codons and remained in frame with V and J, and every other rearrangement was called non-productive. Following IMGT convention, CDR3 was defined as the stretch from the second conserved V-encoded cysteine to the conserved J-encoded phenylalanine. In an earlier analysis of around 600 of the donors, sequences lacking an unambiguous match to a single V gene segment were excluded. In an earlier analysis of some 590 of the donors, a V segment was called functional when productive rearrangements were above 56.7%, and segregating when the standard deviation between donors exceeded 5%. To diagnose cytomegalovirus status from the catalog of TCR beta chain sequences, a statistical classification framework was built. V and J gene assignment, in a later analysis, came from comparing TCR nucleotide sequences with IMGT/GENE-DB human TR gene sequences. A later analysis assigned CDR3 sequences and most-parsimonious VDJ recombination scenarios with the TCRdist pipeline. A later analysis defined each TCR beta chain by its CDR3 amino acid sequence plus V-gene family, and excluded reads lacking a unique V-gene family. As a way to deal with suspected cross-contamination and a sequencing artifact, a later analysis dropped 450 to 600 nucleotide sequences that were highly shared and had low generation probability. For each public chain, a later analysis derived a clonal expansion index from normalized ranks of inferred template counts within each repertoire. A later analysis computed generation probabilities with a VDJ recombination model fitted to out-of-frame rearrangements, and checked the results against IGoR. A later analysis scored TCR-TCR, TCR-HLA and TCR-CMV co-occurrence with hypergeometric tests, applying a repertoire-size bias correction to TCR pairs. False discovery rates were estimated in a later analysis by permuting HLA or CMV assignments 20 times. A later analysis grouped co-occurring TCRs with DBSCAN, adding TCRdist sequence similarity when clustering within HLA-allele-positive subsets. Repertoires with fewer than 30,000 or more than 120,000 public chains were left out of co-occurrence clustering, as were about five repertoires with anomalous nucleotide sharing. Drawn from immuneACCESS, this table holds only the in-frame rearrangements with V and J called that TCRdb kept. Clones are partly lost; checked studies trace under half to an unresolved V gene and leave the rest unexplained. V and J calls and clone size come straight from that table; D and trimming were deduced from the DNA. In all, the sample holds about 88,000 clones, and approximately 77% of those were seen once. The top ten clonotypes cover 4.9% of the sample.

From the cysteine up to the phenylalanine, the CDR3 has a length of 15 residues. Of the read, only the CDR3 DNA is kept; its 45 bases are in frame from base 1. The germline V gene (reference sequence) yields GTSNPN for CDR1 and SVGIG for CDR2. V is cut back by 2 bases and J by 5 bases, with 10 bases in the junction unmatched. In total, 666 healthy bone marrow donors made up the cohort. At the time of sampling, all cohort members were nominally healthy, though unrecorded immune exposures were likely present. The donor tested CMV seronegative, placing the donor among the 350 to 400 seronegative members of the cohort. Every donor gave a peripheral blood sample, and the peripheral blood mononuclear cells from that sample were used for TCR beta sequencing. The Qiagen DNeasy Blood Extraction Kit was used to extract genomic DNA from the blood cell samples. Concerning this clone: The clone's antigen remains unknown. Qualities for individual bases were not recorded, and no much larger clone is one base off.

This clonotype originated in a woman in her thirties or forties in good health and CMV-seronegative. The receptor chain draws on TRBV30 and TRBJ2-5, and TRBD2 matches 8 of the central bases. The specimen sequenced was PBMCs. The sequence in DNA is TGTGCCTGGAGTAGGTTAGCGGGGTCGGGGGAGACCCAGTACTTC. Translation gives CAWSRLAGSGETQYF.